These T cell receptor beta chains were read from a single sample in a study of shared clonotypes between healthy human individuals. Measured with immunoSEQ multiplex PCR; TCRdb has only the in-frame clones, and not every one. Of about 1.5 million clones listed, approximately 98% are singletons. The specimen was naive CD4+ T cells sorted from blood. Receptor source: a man aged 25 to 45 in good health. The CDR3 runs from the conserved cysteine through the conserved F or W. A D gene is named only where the DNA matches it firmly. Expanded clones are given a class, and other clones once, few, many or no size at all.

j_call	v_call	clone_size	d_call	cdr3_aa	cdr3_nt
TRBJ1-1	TRBV28	.	.	CASSLSTGLGAFF	TGTGCCAGCAGTTTATCCACAGGGTTGGGAGCTTTCTTT
TRBJ2-7	TRBV5-6	.	.	CASSQGLGRIYEQYF	TGTGCCAGCAGTCAAGGACTCGGGAGAATCTACGAGCAGTACTTC
TRBJ2-1	TRBV7-6	.	.	CASSFYRGLNNEQFF	TGTGCCAGCAGCTTTTACCGGGGACTCAACAATGAGCAGTTCTTC
TRBJ1-2	TRBV7-9	.	.	CASSPYPPGHANYGYTF	TGTGCCAGCAGCCCCTATCCCCCGGGACACGCAAACTATGGCTACACCTTC
TRBJ1-4	TRBV6-5	.	TRBD1	CASSPLTGKEKLFF	TGTGCCAGCAGTCCCCTGACAGGGAAAGAAAAACTGTTTTTT
TRBJ2-3	TRBV5-1	.	.	CASSSEPPPTDTQYF	TGCGCCAGCAGCTCGGAGCCACCACCCACAGATACGCAGTATTTT
TRBJ1-4	TRBV2	.	TRBD1	CASSERGGGNEKLFF	TGTGCCAGCAGTGAACGGGGAGGGGGCAATGAAAAACTGTTTTTT
TRBJ1-3	TRBV29-1	.	.	CSVKSSGNTIYF	TGCAGCGTTAAGTCCTCTGGAAACACCATATATTTT
TRBJ1-2	TRBV4-3	.	.	CASSQDVRTYGYTF	TGCGCCAGCAGCCAAGATGTCAGAACCTATGGCTACACCTTC
TRBJ2-1	TRBV5-6	.	TRBD2	CASSLVSGGSYNEQFF	TGTGCCAGCAGCTTGGTAAGCGGGGGTTCGTACAATGAGCAGTTCTTC
TRBJ2-7	TRBV5-1	.	.	CASSLASDRFTYEQYF	TGCGCCAGCAGCTTGGCCTCGGACAGATTCACCTACGAGCAGTACTTC
TRBJ2-7	TRBV7-9	.	.	CASSLLVGDEQYF	TGTGCCAGCAGCCTACTAGTGGGGGACGAGCAGTACTTC
TRBJ2-3	TRBV29-1	once	.	CSGRDSTDTQYF	TGCAGCGGGAGGGACAGCACAGATACGCAGTATTTT
TRBJ1-5	TRBV4-1	.	TRBD1	CASSRQGSNQPQHF	TGCGCCAGCAGCCGACAGGGAAGCAATCAGCCCCAGCATTTT
TRBJ2-7	TRBV7-6	once	TRBD1	CASSSGTGSSTLFYEQYF	TGTGCCAGCAGCTCCGGGACAGGGTCATCGACCCTATTCTACGAGCAGTACTTC
TRBJ1-3	TRBV7-9	.	.	CASSLNSGGNTIYF	TGTGCCAGCAGCTTAAACAGCGGTGGAAACACCATATATTTT
TRBJ2-7	TRBV5-1	.	TRBD1	CASSYMEDRPYEQYF	TGCGCCAGCAGTTATATGGAGGACAGGCCCTACGAGCAGTACTTC
TRBJ1-1	TRBV7-2	once	.	CASSPRQRNTEAFF	TGTGCCAGCAGCCCCCGCCAGCGAAACACTGAAGCTTTCTTT
TRBJ2-1	TRBV11-2	.	.	CASSLSRSSSYNEQFF	TGTGCCAGCAGCTTATCTCGGTCCAGCTCCTACAATGAGCAGTTCTTC
TRBJ1-3	TRBV5-1	.	.	CASSYATPDSGNTIYF	TGCGCCAGCAGCTACGCTACCCCAGACTCTGGAAACACCATATATTTT
TRBJ2-7	TRBV19	.	TRBD1	CASRTGGSYEQYF	TGTGCCAGCCGGACAGGGGGATCCTACGAGCAGTACTTC
TRBJ2-7	TRBV27	.	.	CASSLGFSYEQYF	TGTGCCAGCAGTCTCGGGTTCTCCTACGAGCAGTACTTC
TRBJ1-1	TRBV5-1	.	.	CASSPGPENTEAFF	TGCGCCAGCAGTCCCGGACCCGAGAACACTGAAGCTTTCTTT
TRBJ1-2	TRBV7-8	.	TRBD1	CASSLAWKTGSRRGLYGYTF	TGTGCCAGCAGCTTAGCCTGGAAGACAGGGTCGAGACGCGGTCTATATGGCTACACCTTC
TRBJ2-3	TRBV10-2	.	TRBD2	CASRILAGGSSTDTQYF	TGCGCCAGCAGGATATTAGCGGGAGGTTCTAGCACAGATACGCAGTATTTT
TRBJ1-2	TRBV30	.	.	CAWSVGLGVGYTF	TGTGCCTGGAGTGTAGGGTTGGGAGTTGGCTACACCTTC
TRBJ2-5	TRBV5-1	.	.	CASSFSGDGGETQYF	TGCGCCAGCAGCTTTAGTGGGGACGGGGGAGAGACCCAGTACTTC
TRBJ1-1	TRBV29-1	once	.	CSVVYKYTEAFF	TGCAGCGTTGTCTACAAATACACTGAAGCTTTCTTT
TRBJ2-7	TRBV21-1	.	.	CASSNVRLAGFYEQYF	TGTGCCAGCAGCAATGTCCGACTAGCGGGGTTCTACGAGCAGTACTTC
TRBJ2-3	TRBV7-9	.	.	CASSPTSADTQYF	TGTGCCAGCAGCCCGACTAGTGCAGATACGCAGTATTTT
TRBJ2-7	TRBV5-1	.	TRBD1	CASSSSGQGSSEQYF	TGCGCCAGCAGCTCTTCGGGACAGGGATCGAGCGAGCAGTACTTC
TRBJ2-3	TRBV27	.	TRBD1	CASSLAGQGAPDTQYF	TGTGCCAGCAGTTTAGCTGGCCAGGGGGCTCCAGATACGCAGTATTTT
TRBJ2-1	TRBV5-1	.	.	CASSSITQLEQFF	TGCGCCAGCAGCTCCATAACCCAATTGGAGCAGTTCTTC
TRBJ1-2	TRBV7-9	.	.	CASSLVAADGYTF	TGTGCCAGCAGCTTAGTAGCAGCTGATGGCTACACCTTC
TRBJ1-2	TRBV5-5	.	.	CASSWDSRSGYTF	TGTGCCAGCAGCTGGGACTCTCGGAGTGGCTACACCTTC
TRBJ2-1	TRBV11-3	.	TRBD2	CASSFAGDAQFF	TGTGCCAGCAGCTTCGCGGGAGACGCTCAGTTCTTC
TRBJ2-1	TRBV7-2	.	TRBD2	CASSILAGVYNEQFF	TGTGCCAGCAGCATTCTGGCGGGGGTTTACAATGAGCAGTTCTTC
TRBJ1-5	TRBV28	.	.	CASRIVQWGDQPQHF	TGTGCCAGCAGGATTGTCCAATGGGGGGATCAGCCCCAGCATTTT
TRBJ2-5	TRBV7-9	.	.	CASSLTGGIQETQYF	TGTGCCAGCAGCTTGACAGGTGGGATCCAAGAGACCCAGTACTTC
TRBJ1-5	TRBV19	once	.	CASSIRGSNQPQHF	TGTGCCAGTAGTATTCGTGGCAGCAATCAGCCCCAGCATTTT
TRBJ2-3	TRBV10-3	.	.	CAISLTGSTDTQYF	TGTGCCATCAGCCTCACGGGAAGCACAGATACGCAGTATTTT
TRBJ2-2	TRBV30	.	TRBD2	CAYGLAAYTGELFF	TGTGCCTACGGACTAGCGGCTTACACCGGGGAGCTGTTTTTT
TRBJ2-7	TRBV29-1	once	TRBD2	CSVEDPLAGGQYF	TGCAGCGTTGAAGATCCCCTAGCGGGGGGGCAGTACTTC
TRBJ2-1	TRBV27	.	.	CASTFPRPEQFF	TGTGCCAGCACCTTCCCACGGCCGGAGCAGTTCTTC
TRBJ2-5	TRBV5-1	.	TRBD1	CASRTGTGEVETQYF	TGCGCCAGCAGGACCGGGACAGGGGAGGTGGAGACCCAGTACTTC
TRBJ2-1	TRBV7-8	.	.	CASSRGGAEAYNEQFF	TGTGCCAGCAGCCGAGGAGGGGCAGAAGCCTACAATGAGCAGTTCTTC
TRBJ2-2	TRBV5-1	.	TRBD2	CASSQTSGGPTGELFF	TGCGCCAGCAGCCAGACTAGCGGGGGACCCACCGGGGAGCTGTTTTTT
TRBJ2-7	TRBV25-1	.	.	CASSKDLRSEQYF	TGTGCCAGCAGCAAGGACTTACGGAGCGAGCAGTACTTC
TRBJ2-3	TRBV25-1	.	TRBD2	CASSDLAGRTDTQYF	TGTGCCAGCAGTGATCTAGCGGGCCGCACAGATACGCAGTATTTT
TRBJ2-3	TRBV2	.	.	CASSETLDTQYF	TGTGCCAGCAGTGAAACTCTGGATACGCAGTATTTT
TRBJ2-5	TRBV18	.	.	CASRGHSQETQYF	TGTGCCAGTAGAGGCCACAGTCAAGAGACCCAGTACTTC
TRBJ2-1	TRBV28	.	.	CASSLRARNEQFF	TGTGCCAGCAGTTTGAGAGCGCGCAATGAGCAGTTCTTC
TRBJ2-6	TRBV7-9	.	.	CAAPPRQAPSGANVLTF	TGTGCCGCCCCGCCCCGACAGGCCCCCTCTGGGGCCAACGTCCTGACTTTC
TRBJ2-5	TRBV19	.	TRBD2	CASSITSDYETQYF	TGTGCCAGTAGTATCACTAGCGACTATGAGACCCAGTACTTC
TRBJ2-1	TRBV30	.	.	CAWGGGLQFF	TGTGCCTGGGGCGGGGGCCTGCAGTTCTTC
TRBJ2-1	TRBV9	.	TRBD2	CASSVDLGLAGYYNEQFF	TGTGCCAGCAGCGTAGACTTGGGACTAGCGGGGTACTACAATGAGCAGTTCTTC
TRBJ2-7	TRBV4-2	.	TRBD1	CASSRQGYEQYF	TGTGCCAGCAGCCGACAGGGGTACGAGCAGTACTTC
TRBJ2-5	TRBV2	.	.	CASSAGVEATQYF	TGTGCCAGCAGTGCCGGGGTGGAAGCGACCCAGTACTTC
TRBJ2-7	TRBV7-9	.	TRBD2	CASSLEGVSWREVYEQYF	TGTGCCAGCAGCTTAGAAGGGGTCTCCTGGCGGGAGGTCTACGAGCAGTACTTC